The 21 T cell receptor beta chains given below trace back to one sample, sequenced in a study of blood T cell repertoires in COVID-19. The assay was immunoSEQ multiplex PCR, and TCRdb's table has in-frame clones only and misses some. This sample yields approximately 94,000 clones, of which 70% to 80% are seen a single time; approximately 29% belongs to the top ten. Sequenced sample: peripheral blood. The receptors derive from a man between 65 and 80 years old with active or convalescent COVID-19.

V and J are TRBV7-6 and TRBJ2-1; 10 bases match TRBD1. The CDR3 consists of 17 residues. Germline lookup yields CDR1 SGHVS and CDR2 FNYEAQ. Germline trimming cut 0 bases from V and 3 bases from J; bases unmatched to any gene: 5. CDR3 bases: TGTGCCAGCAGCTTAGCGCTAGGACAGGGGGGCTACAATGAGCAGTTCTTC. Translation gives CASSLALGQGGYNEQFF.

This rearrangement joins TRBV6-2 or TRBV6-3 to TRBJ2-7, with D tentatively TRBD1 (6 bases). Per the germline V gene, CDR1 is MNHEY and CDR2 is SVGEGT. V was trimmed by 5 bases and J by 4 bases, leaving 15 bases between them. This CDR3 is 14 amino acids long. The CDR3, as DNA: TGTGCCAGCAGTCTGACAGGAGAAGGTTACGAGCAGTACTTC. It specifies CASSLTGEGYEQYF.

The chain employs TRBV7-2 and TRBJ2-1, with 8 nucleotides matching TRBD1. The length of the CDR3 is 13 residues. The junction had 1 base not matched to a gene; V was cut back by 3 bases and J by 6 bases. The germline V gene has CDR1 SGHTA and CDR2 FQGNSA. The DNA of the CDR3 is TGTGCCAGCAGCTTCACAGGGGGCAATGAGCAGTTCTTC. It translates to CASSFTGGNEQFF.

The chain has TRBV9 and TRBJ2-1, with no clear D. V lost 0 bases to trimming and J lost 7 bases, with 11 bases between them. Per germline, CDR1 SGDLS and CDR2 YYNGEE. CDR3 length: 14 residues. For the CDR3, the DNA is TGTGCCAGCAGCGTAGTCTCCTCCGGGAATGAGCAGTTCTTC. Residues: CASSVVSSGNEQFF. The complete variable domain, with remaining parts taken from reference TRBV9 and TRBJ2-1, reads DSGVTQTPKHLITATGQRVTLRCSPRSGDLSVYWYQQSLDQGLQFLIQYYNGEERAKGNILERFSAQQFPDLHSELNLSSLELGDSALYFCASSVVSSGNEQFFGPGTRLTVL.

This clone appeared a few times. This chain connects TRBV9 to TRBJ1-3; 8 nucleotides line up with TRBD1. CDR1 is SGDLS and CDR2 is YYNGEE in the germline V gene. This CDR3 region has 16 residues. The J segment lost 4 bases and the V segment lost 4 bases, leaving 10 bases of the junction unmatched. The CDR3 DNA is TGTGCCAGCAGCCCCCAGGGGGCAGGGTCAGGAAACACCATATATTTT. Translation gives CASSPQGAGSGNTIYF.

The V gene is TRBV6-6, the J gene TRBJ2-7, with D unresolved. The V gene's germline CDR1 is MNHNY and CDR2 SVGAGI (reference sequence). Between the trimmed V and J ends, which lost 1 base and 2 bases, there was a span of 12 bases. The CDR3 has 15 amino acids. CDR3 sequence: CASSYFSGNPYEQYF. For the CDR3, the DNA is TGTGCCAGCAGTTACTTTTCAGGCAACCCCTACGAGCAGTACTTC.

The rearrangement links TRBV9 to TRBJ1-3, with D unresolved. V was pared by 4 bases and J by 4 bases, with 6 bases between. The CDR3 has 12 amino acids. The germline V gene has CDR1 SGDLS and CDR2 YYNGEE. The CDR3 bases are TGTGCCAGCAGCCGAGGGGGAAACACCATATATTTT. Translated, it gives CASSRGGNTIYF.

This chain joins TRBV27 and TRBJ2-7; 10 nucleotides align to TRBD2. Germline V gives CDR1 MNHEY, CDR2 SMNVEV (reference sequence). After removal of 3 bases from V and 4 bases from J, the junction contained 6 bases not matched to a gene. The CDR3 is 15 residues long. CDR3 amino acids: CASSLASGSGYEQYF. Written as DNA, the CDR3 is TGTGCCAGCAGTTTGGCTAGCGGGAGCGGATACGAGCAGTACTTC.

Only one count was recorded for this clone. V is TRBV27 and J is TRBJ1-2, with TRBD1 identical over 8 bases. The CDR3 runs to 14 residues. V lost 4 bases and J lost 4; bases outside the gene matches: 5. The germline gives CDR1 MNHEY, CDR2 SMNVEV (reference sequence). The CDR3 sequence is CASSSGGLPYGYTF. DNA of the CDR3: TGTGCCAGCAGTTCAGGGGGCCTGCCCTATGGCTACACCTTC.

The rearrangement uses TRBV2 and TRBJ2-3, with TRBD2 matching 8 bases. The CDR3 contains 15 residues. Germline loops: CDR1 SNHLY, CDR2 FYNNEI. J gave up 2 bases and V 7 bases, and 8 bases lay outside the gene matches. CDR3 protein: CASTPAGASTDTQYF. Written as DNA, the CDR3 is TGTGCCAGCACTCCAGCGGGGGCCTCCACAGATACGCAGTATTTT.

The genes are TRBV27 and TRBJ1-1, with a tentative D call TRBD1 (6 bases). The CDR3 has 15 amino acids. The ends were cut back, 5 bases at V and 0 bases at J, with 13 bases in the middle. The germline V gene has CDR1 MNHEY and CDR2 SMNVEV (reference sequence). The CDR3 sequence: CASSPTGHLNTEAFF. CDR3 DNA: TGTGCCAGCAGTCCGACAGGCCACCTGAACACTGAAGCTTTCTTT.

This CDR3 is CASSQKGGAYDSPLHF. CDR3 in DNA: TGCGCCAGCAGCCAAAAGGGGGGGGCGTACGATTCACCCCTCCACTTT. This sequence joins TRBV4-3 and TRBJ1-6, with D perhaps matching TRBD1 (6 bases). Trimming removed 2 bases at V and 8 bases at J, with 16 bases between. The length of the CDR3 is 16 residues. Germline-derived CDR1 and CDR2 are LGHNA and YSLEER.

This rearrangement joins TRBV10-3 to TRBJ1-4; TRBD1 might be the D (5 bases). Per the germline V gene, CDR1 is ENHRY and CDR2 is SYGVKD. The length of the CDR3 is 14 residues. The V gene lost 11 bases and the J gene lost 5 bases, with 18 bases spanning the gap. Here the CDR3 DNA reads TGTGCCTCTAGGATAGGGGTTTCCAATGAAAAACTGTTTTTT. Translated, it gives CASRIGVSNEKLFF.

This chain joins TRBV5-6 and TRBJ2-6; D might be TRBD2 (5 bases). CDR1 and CDR2 (germline): SGHDT, YYEEEE. This CDR3 region has 16 residues. V lost 0 bases and J 4 bases, leaving 11 bases between the germline ends. The CDR3 coding sequence is TGTGCCAGCAGCTTGGCAGCGGCGCGCGGGGCCAACGTCCTGACTTTC. It yields the protein CASSLAAARGANVLTF.

This chain uses TRBV9 with TRBJ1-3; D is perhaps TRBD1 (6 bases). Trimming took 3 bases from V and 0 from J, leaving 16 bases between them. Germline loops: CDR1 SGDLS, CDR2 YYNGEE. The CDR3 is made up of 17 amino acids. CDR3 region: CASSEGGDTSSGNTIYF. The DNA for the CDR3 is TGTGCCAGCAGCGAGGGGGGGGACACCTCCTCTGGAAACACCATATATTTT.

The chain carries TRBV4-3 and TRBJ2-3; 8 nucleotides match TRBD2. The CDR3 is made up of 15 amino acids. Germline V gene data show CDR1 as LGHNA and CDR2 as YSLEER. V lost 6 bases to trimming and J lost 2 bases; unmatched junction nucleotides: 7. The CDR3 DNA reads TGCGCCAGCAGGGACACTAGCGGATACACAGATACGCAGTATTTT. Its protein product is CASRDTSGYTDTQYF.

This chain joins TRBV5-1 and TRBJ2-1, with a weak D call TRBD2 (6 bases). There are 12 residues in the CDR3. Germline V CDR1 and CDR2: SGHRS, YFSETQ. The V and J ends lost 0 bases and 11 bases respectively, with 9 bases between them. In nucleotides, the CDR3 is TGCGCCAGCAGCTTGGATGCGGGACAGCAGTTCTTC. It specifies CASSLDAGQQFF.

This clone came up a few times. The chain carries TRBV9 and TRBJ2-1, with D perhaps matching TRBD2 (5 bases). From germline, CDR1 is SGDLS and CDR2 YYNGEE. Deletions cut 0 bases from V and 5 bases from J, with 9 bases between. This CDR3 is built from 14 residues. The CDR3 region is CASSVGGLDNEQFF. The DNA for the CDR3 is TGTGCCAGCAGCGTAGGAGGGTTAGACAATGAGCAGTTCTTC.

This clone was counted once. This chain joins TRBV5-6 and TRBJ1-3; D possibly corresponds to TRBD1 (5 bases). V dropped 4 bases and J dropped 1 base, with 9 bases sitting between them. CDR1 is SGHDT, CDR2 YYEEEE, per germline. CDR3 length: 14 residues. DNA for the CDR3: TGTGCCAGCAGCGGGGACTCTTCTGGAAACACCATATATTTT. Translated: CASSGDSSGNTIYF.

The chain is built from TRBV11-2 and TRBJ2-7; D is perhaps TRBD1 (6 bases). V shed 4 bases and J shed 5 bases, with 21 bases lying between them. Germline CDR1 reads SGHAT; CDR2 reads FQNNGV. The CDR3 loop spans 16 amino acids. The chain's CDR3 is CASSYTGTPHTNEQYF. In DNA, the CDR3 is TGTGCCAGCAGCTACACAGGGACCCCCCATACTAACGAGCAGTACTTC.

The chain has TRBV29-1 and TRBJ2-7, with 10 positions matching TRBD1. Trimming at V came to 5 bases and at J to 4 bases, leaving 8 bases not matched to a gene. This CDR3 has 14 amino acids. Germline CDR1 and CDR2: SQVTM and ANQGSEA. CDR3 coding DNA: TGCAGCGTTACGACAGGGGGCAATTATTACGAGCAGTACTTC. Its protein is CSVTTGGNYYEQYF.